A single sample is the source of the 28 T cell receptor beta chains below, sequenced in a study of blood T cell repertoires in COVID-19. Libraries were prepared by immunoSEQ multiplex PCR; TCRdb keeps only in-frame clonotypes and omits some of them. The table has under 250,000 clones, about four fifths seen once. The sample taken for sequencing was peripheral blood. Source of these receptors: a woman between 40 and 55 years old with COVID-19, enrolled during active disease.

The chain carries TRBV18 and TRBJ1-3; D is undetermined. The CDR3 loop spans 15 amino acids. The germline V gene encodes CDR1 KGHSH and CDR2 LQKENI. V was pared by 4 bases and J by 2 bases, with 12 bases between. The CDR3, as DNA: TGTGCCAGCTCACAGTTAATGGAGGCTGGAAACACCATATATTTT. Protein product: CASSQLMEAGNTIYF.

In its sample, this clone was seen a few times. The chain links TRBV5-1 to TRBJ1-1; a possible D gene is TRBD1 (5 bases). The CDR3 has 16 amino acids. Trimming pared 0 bases from V and 0 bases from J, leaving 12 bases between. Per germline, CDR1 SGHRS and CDR2 YFSETQ. The CDR3 loop is CASSLGAGTMNTEAFF. The DNA of the CDR3 is TGCGCCAGCAGCTTGGGGGCGGGGACCATGAACACTGAAGCTTTCTTT.

The gene calls are TRBV5-1 and TRBJ2-1; D unresolved. V lost 2 bases and J 4 bases, leaving 10 bases between the germline ends. Looked up from germline, CDR1 is SGHRS and CDR2 is YFSETQ. This CDR3 has 14 residues. DNA for the CDR3: TGCGCCAGCAGCTTCCGGGTAGATTACAATGAGCAGTTCTTC. Its protein product is CASSFRVDYNEQFF.

The chain recombines TRBV4-3 with TRBJ2-3; TRBD2 matches 16 bases. V shed 1 base, J shed 5 bases, and the junction held 12 bases outside the gene matches. The CDR3 is made up of 20 amino acids. Germline CDR1 and CDR2: LGHNA and YSLEER. CDR3 coding DNA: TGCGCCAGCAGCCAAGGGCCCCCCGGGACTAGCGGGGGGGCGGAAGATACGCAGTATTTT. This encodes CASSQGPPGTSGGAEDTQYF.

V gene TRBV5-5 combines with J gene TRBJ2-3; 7 bases align to TRBD2. CDR1 SGHKS and CDR2 YYEKEE come from the germline V gene (reference sequence). V shed 4 bases and J 6 bases; nucleotides not matched to a gene: 14. The CDR3 runs 16 residues. CDR3 DNA sequence: TGTGCCAGCAGCCTGGGGAGAGCGGGGCCCCTGGATACGCAGTATTTT. It encodes CASSLGRAGPLDTQYF.

The chain has TRBV10-2 and TRBJ2-7; possible D gene TRBD1, 7 bases. The length of the CDR3 is 16 residues. From germline, CDR1 is WSHSY and CDR2 SAAADI. Trimming took off 7 bases at V and 2 bases at J, with 21 bases between the two ends. CDR3 residues: CASKWSGGTEAYEQYF. The CDR3 DNA sequence: TGCGCCAGCAAATGGAGTGGAGGGACAGAAGCCTACGAGCAGTACTTC.

CDR3 nucleotide sequence: TGTGCCTGGAGTGAAGGGGCCCCAGGAGGGACCCAGCATTTT. It codes for CAWSEGAPGGTQHF. V usage is TRBV30 and J usage is TRBJ1-5; D is perhaps TRBD1 (5 bases). CDR1 is GTSNPN and CDR2 is SVGIG in the germline V gene (reference sequence). This CDR3 contains 14 residues. V shed 1 base and J shed 11 bases, with 18 bases lying between them.

This rearrangement joins TRBV4-1 to TRBJ2-2; TRBD2 agrees at 9 bases. Germline trimming cut 1 base from V and 4 bases from J; bases unmatched to any gene: 10. Germline-derived CDR1 and CDR2 are MGHRA and YSYEKL. The CDR3 runs to 18 residues. This CDR3 is CASSQVLVAGDRTGELFF. Here the CDR3 DNA reads TGCGCCAGCAGCCAAGTACTCGTAGCGGGGGATCGCACCGGGGAGCTGTTTTTT.

This rearrangement joins TRBV3-1 (or the pseudogene TRBV3-2) to TRBJ1-6, with no clear D. The CDR3 extends over 15 amino acids. CDR1 and CDR2 from the germline V gene are LGHDT and YNNKEL (reference sequence). Between the trimmed V and J ends, which lost 1 base and 0 bases, there was a span of 4 bases. The CDR3 loop reads CASSQGDSYNSPLHF. As DNA, the CDR3 is TGTGCCAGCAGCCAAGGCGACTCCTATAATTCACCCCTCCACTTT.

The V gene is TRBV19, the J gene TRBJ1-5, with 11 bases that match TRBD1. The germline gives CDR1 LNHDA, CDR2 SQIVND (reference sequence). CDR3 size: 16 residues. J gave up 6 bases and V 5 bases, and 9 bases lay outside the gene matches. The CDR3 DNA sequence: TGTGCCAGTAGTCCCCGCTGGACAGGGGGCGGTCAGCCCCAGCATTTT. This translates into CASSPRWTGGGQPQHF.

The genes are TRBV5-5 and TRBJ2-3; 7 bases agree with TRBD1. V shed 5 bases, J shed 2 bases, and the junction held 5 bases outside the gene matches. Germline lookup yields CDR1 SGHKS and CDR2 YYEKEE (reference sequence). This CDR3 region has 14 residues. CDR3 protein: CASRRGQSTDTQYF. In DNA form, the CDR3 reads TGTGCCAGCAGAAGGGGACAGTCCACAGATACGCAGTATTTT.

There are a few counts of this clone. The chain has TRBV6-1 and TRBJ1-2, with D perhaps TRBD1 (5 bases). CDR3 length: 15 residues. Trimming removed 2 bases at V and 4 bases at J, with 14 bases between. Germline V lookup: CDR1 MNHNS, CDR2 SASEGT. In DNA, the CDR3 is TGTGCCAGCAGTGAAACCGACGGCAGGGCCTATGGCTACACCTTC. Amino acid sequence: CASSETDGRAYGYTF.

The chain links TRBV30 to TRBJ2-1; 8 nucleotides line up with TRBD2. The V and J ends lost 2 bases and 2 bases, in that order; junction bases with no gene match: 2. This CDR3 is 14 amino acids long. From germline, CDR1 is GTSNPN and CDR2 SVGIG (reference sequence). The CDR3 loop is CAWSTSGTYNEQFF. CDR3 bases: TGTGCCTGGAGTACTAGCGGAACCTACAATGAGCAGTTCTTC.

The genes are TRBV19 and TRBJ2-3; tentative D call: TRBD2 (6 bases). Germline assignment: CDR1 LNHDA and CDR2 SQIVND (reference sequence). This CDR3 has 11 residues. V was trimmed by 5 bases and J by 14 bases, leaving 14 bases between them. The CDR3 here is CASSSLGSVYF. As DNA, the CDR3 is TGTGCCAGTAGTTCCCTCGGGAGTGTGTATTTT.

This clone was seen only a few times. The chain uses TRBV2 and TRBJ1-6; D ambiguous. Trimming left V 2 bases short and J 10 bases short, with 12 bases between. The CDR3 spans 14 residues. The germline CDR1 and CDR2 sequences are SNHLY and FYNNEI. The CDR3 nucleotides read TGTGCCAGCAGTGAATTTGGTGGGGAGTCACCCCTCCACTTT. Amino acid sequence: CASSEFGGESPLHF.

In this sample, this clone turned up a few times. This sequence joins TRBV5-8 and TRBJ1-2; the D is unclear. V lost 0 bases to trimming and J lost 5 bases, with 11 bases between them. The CDR3 runs to 14 residues. Germline-derived CDR1 and CDR2 are SGHTS and YDEGEE. The CDR3 DNA follows: TGTGCCAGCAGCTTGGGGCAGCGAACTTATGGCTACACCTTC. Translation gives CASSLGQRTYGYTF.

J is TRBJ2-5 and V is TRBV5-6; 9 positions agree with TRBD2. With 3 bases clipped from V and 5 bases from J, the junction kept 11 bases outside the gene matches. The CDR3 contains 16 residues. Germline V gives CDR1 SGHDT, CDR2 YYEEEE. This chain's CDR3 is CASSSYSGSGRETQYF. CDR3 sequence (DNA): TGTGCCAGCAGCTCCTATAGCGGGAGTGGTCGGGAGACCCAGTACTTC.

As DNA, the CDR3 is TGTGCCAGTAGTATCCAACACGAGGGGGGGAAAATAGGGGCTTTCTTT. It codes for CASSIQHEGGKIGAFF. V gene TRBV19 combines with J gene TRBJ1-1; possibly TRBD1 for D (6 bases). The CDR3 covers 16 residues. V gave up 3 bases and J gave up 11 bases, with 25 bases separating them. CDR1 LNHDA and CDR2 SQIVND come from the germline V gene (reference sequence).

The chain couples TRBV2 to TRBJ1-2, with D tentatively TRBD1 (5 bases). The CDR3 consists of 14 residues. Germline values: CDR1 SNHLY, CDR2 FYNNEI. The V gene lost 1 base and the J gene lost 4 bases, with 10 bases spanning the gap. CDR3 in amino acids: CASSEERGSYGYTF. The DNA for the CDR3 is TGTGCCAGCAGTGAAGAAAGGGGCAGCTATGGCTACACCTTC.

The sample holds a few counts of this clone. This chain joins TRBV5-8 and TRBJ2-7; 9 bases are shared with TRBD1. CDR3 size: 14 residues. Germline assignment: CDR1 SGHTS and CDR2 YDEGEE. The J segment lost 4 bases and the V segment lost 4 bases, leaving 6 bases of the junction unmatched. CDR3 protein: CASSNTGTGYEQYF. The CDR3 DNA is TGTGCCAGCAGCAATACCGGGACAGGGTACGAGCAGTACTTC.

The J gene is TRBJ2-3, the V gene TRBV5-1; D possibly corresponds to TRBD2 (6 bases). Germline lookup yields CDR1 SGHRS and CDR2 YFSETQ. The CDR3 loop spans 16 amino acids. V lost 1 base and J 0 bases, leaving 12 bases between the germline ends. The CDR3 region has the DNA TGCGCCAGCAGCTTGACGCGGGATCCCAGCACAGATACGCAGTATTTT. Translating gives CASSLTRDPSTDTQYF.

The V and J genes are TRBV2 and TRBJ1-2; D might be TRBD1 (5 bases). The CDR3 runs to 15 residues. V gave up 1 base and J gave up 1 base, with 10 bases separating them. Germline-derived CDR1 and CDR2 are SNHLY and FYNNEI. The CDR3 DNA sequence: TGTGCCAGCAGTGAAGGGTTGGGGCTTAACTATGGCTACACCTTC. It specifies CASSEGLGLNYGYTF.

V gene TRBV9 combines with J gene TRBJ2-3; the D is unclear. This CDR3 has 17 amino acids. Germline V gene data show CDR1 as SGDLS and CDR2 as YYNGEE. V lost 6 bases and J lost 0, with 20 bases in between. The DNA for the CDR3 is TGTGCCAGCACCCCCCTCTCTGGTTCCTATAGCACAGATACGCAGTATTTT. Translating it yields CASTPLSGSYSTDTQYF.

The chain is built from TRBV18 and TRBJ1-5; 9 positions agree with TRBD1. The CDR3 totals 16 residues. Unmatched junction bases numbered 9, after V lost 2 bases and J lost 7 bases. CDR1 and CDR2 (germline): KGHSH, LQKENI. The CDR3 reads CASSPYGTGNGQPQHF. As DNA, the CDR3 is TGTGCCAGCTCACCATACGGGACAGGGAATGGGCAGCCCCAGCATTTT.

A note on this clone: Other DNA sequences in this sample translate to the same CDR3. The rearrangement links TRBV6-5 to TRBJ1-2; D remains ambiguous. Germline V gene sequence: CDR1 MNHEY, CDR2 SVGAGI. The CDR3 runs to 13 residues. Trimming removed 0 bases at V and 5 bases at J, with 7 bases between. CDR3 region: CASSYSGGYGYTF. In DNA, the CDR3 is TGTGCCAGCAGTTACTCAGGCGGATATGGCTACACCTTC.

The rearrangement uses TRBV2 and TRBJ1-5; a weak D match, TRBD1 (5 bases). Germline assignment: CDR1 SNHLY and CDR2 FYNNEI. CDR3 size: 17 residues. Between the trimmed V and J ends, which lost 6 bases and 0 bases, there was a span of 18 bases. Written as DNA, the CDR3 is TGTGCCAGCAGAGTCCGGGGAGGGGCCGATAGCAATCAGCCCCAGCATTTT. It specifies CASRVRGGADSNQPQHF.

The genes are TRBV12-3 or TRBV12-4 and TRBJ1-2; D is ambiguous. The germline V and J ends were trimmed by 1 base and 4 bases, with 4 bases remaining between them. This CDR3 is built from 12 residues. The CDR3 DNA follows: TGTGCCAGCAGTTTAGATCTCTATGGCTACACCTTC. This encodes CASSLDLYGYTF.

This chain uses TRBV24-1 with TRBJ2-3, with 13 positions matching TRBD2. The germline V gene has CDR1 KGHDR and CDR2 SFDVKD. The CDR3 length is 15 residues. Germline trimming cut 5 bases from V and 3 bases from J; bases unmatched to any gene: 1. In nucleotides, the CDR3 is TGTGCCACCAGTGGGACTAGCGGGGGTACAGATACGCAGTATTTT. Its translation: CATSGTSGGTDTQYF.